The 18 T cell receptor beta chains below come from one sample, sequenced in a study of blood T cells in healthy people across ages. A second PCR, run for about 7 to 11 cycles, used a sample-barcoded 5' primer plus a J-beta primer mix. Each CDR3 protein gets one entry after TCRdb re-called the 5' RACE reads with MiXCR. The sample includes 1.8 million or so distinct CDR3 sequences, 30% to 40% of them seen just once. Specimen: blood. Source of these receptors: a human donor in good health.

This clonotype was observed a handful of times. This chain links TRBV29-1 with TRBJ1-2; TRBD1 agrees at 9 bases. The CDR3 has 15 amino acids. Trimming at V came to 0 bases and at J to 1 base, leaving 3 bases not matched to a gene. CDR1 and CDR2 (germline): SQVTM, ANQGSEA. In DNA form, the CDR3 reads TGCAGCGTTGAAGAGGGACAGGGATTTAACTATGGCTACACCTTC. It specifies CSVEEGQGFNYGYTF.

This chain links TRBV6-5 with TRBJ2-5, with 11 bases identical to TRBD2. The CDR3 is 15 amino acids. Trimming cost V 3 bases and J 7 bases; bases outside gene matches: 7. The germline CDR1 and CDR2 sequences are MNHEY and SVGAGI. CDR3 region: CASSYSGGAVGTQYF. Here the CDR3 DNA reads TGTGCCAGCAGTTATAGCGGGGGGGCCGTGGGGACCCAGTACTTC.

The rearrangement uses TRBV6-1 and TRBJ2-3, with 9 nucleotides matching TRBD2. CDR1 is MNHNS and CDR2 is SASEGT in the germline V gene. V trimming: 7 bases; J trimming: 0 bases; junction bases outside the gene matches: 11. There are 17 residues in the CDR3. In DNA form, the CDR3 reads TGTGCCAGCAATCGACTAGCGGACGACCCTAGCACAGATACGCAGTATTTT. Translating it yields CASNRLADDPSTDTQYF.

This chain uses TRBV20-1 with TRBJ2-3, with TRBD2 identical over 7 bases. The ends lost 1 base at V and 0 bases at J; junction bases unmatched: 4. Germline lookup yields CDR1 DFQATT and CDR2 SNEGSKA (reference sequence). The CDR3 spans 15 residues. The CDR3 protein is CSARGGSGSTDTQYF. The CDR3 DNA follows: TGCAGTGCTAGAGGGGGTAGCGGGAGCACAGATACGCAGTATTTT.

V usage is TRBV7-3 and J usage is TRBJ1-2; D not certain. Trimming cost V 4 bases and J 4 bases, with 13 bases left between them. CDR1 is SGHTA and CDR2 is FQGTGA in the germline V gene. This CDR3 contains 14 residues. This CDR3 reads CASSSSTVIYGYTF. Written as DNA, the CDR3 is TGTGCCAGCAGCTCATCTACAGTGATCTATGGCTACACCTTC. Drawing the rest from reference TRBV7-3 and TRBJ1-2, the complete variable domain is GAGVSQTPSNKVTEKGKYVELRCDPISGHTALYWYRQSLGQGPEFLIYFQGTGAADDSGLPNDRFFAVRPEGSVSTLKIQRTERGDSAVYLCASSSSTVIYGYTFGSGTRLTVV.

The chain links TRBV5-1 to TRBJ1-6; perhaps TRBD1 as D (6 bases). Trimming cost V 0 bases and J 16 bases, with 11 bases left between them. From germline, CDR1 is SGHRS and CDR2 YFSETQ. The CDR3 length is 12 residues. CDR3: CASSLGQGSLHF. The CDR3 nucleotides read TGCGCCAGCAGCTTGGGGCAGGGGAGTCTCCACTTT.

In its sample, this clonotype was seen a few times. J is TRBJ1-2 and V is TRBV10-3; TRBD1 matches at 8 bases. The CDR3 has 13 residues. Germline V gene sequence: CDR1 ENHRY, CDR2 SYGVKD. Trimming at V came to 10 bases and at J to 5 bases, leaving 9 bases not matched to a gene. Here the CDR3 DNA reads TGTGCCAAACGACAGGGGATGGATTATGGCTACACCTTC. This translates into CAKRQGMDYGYTF.

This chain uses TRBV7-2 with TRBJ1-1; D may be TRBD1 (5 bases). Trimming took off 2 bases at V and 6 bases at J, with 16 bases between the two ends. In germline, CDR1 is SGHTA, CDR2 FQGNSA. This CDR3 region has 15 residues. DNA for the CDR3: TGTGCCAGCAGCTTATCGGGGGAAGGATACGCTGAAGCTTTCTTT. This encodes CASSLSGEGYAEAFF.

This clonotype was seen more than once but under ten times. The gene calls are TRBV4-2 and TRBJ2-3; D unclear. The germline V gene encodes CDR1 LGHNA and CDR2 YNFKEQ. The CDR3 length is 15 residues. V was cut by 4 bases and J by 1 base, with 12 bases left in between. Written as DNA, the CDR3 is TGTGCCAGCAGCCCAGTTCCGGGCGGCACAGATACGCAGTATTTT. It codes for CASSPVPGGTDTQYF.

The chain is built from TRBV4-3 and TRBJ1-1; D gene uncertain. The CDR3 sequence is 15 residues long. Deletions cut 1 base from V and 5 bases from J, with 14 bases between. Looked up from germline, CDR1 is LGHNA and CDR2 is YSLEER. CDR3 bases: TGCGCCAGCAGCCAAGCGGATCCCCCGAGAACTGAAGCTTTCTTT. Encoded protein: CASSQADPPRTEAFF.

The chain employs TRBV7-2 and TRBJ1-5; the D is unclear. Trimming shortened V by 5 bases and J by 11 bases, and 16 bases separated the two germline ends. CDR3 length equals 13 residues. From germline, CDR1 is SGHTA and CDR2 FQGNSA. CDR3 residues: CASSPREGKTQHF. CDR3 bases: TGTGCCAGCAGCCCGCGAGAGGGTAAGACCCAGCATTTT.

The rearrangement joins TRBV7-8 to TRBJ1-1; D is unclear. Germline assignment: CDR1 SGHVS and CDR2 FQNEAQ. The CDR3 has 13 residues. Between the trimmed V and J ends, which lost 8 bases and 4 bases, there was a span of 14 bases. This CDR3 reads CASLLFESTEAFF. The CDR3 nucleotides are TGTGCCAGCTTACTATTTGAGAGCACTGAAGCTTTCTTT.

The chain links TRBV5-1 to TRBJ2-5; TRBD1 or TRBD2 may be the D gene (5 bases each). The CDR3 is 15 residues long. CDR1 SGHRS and CDR2 YFSETQ come from the germline V gene. V shed 5 bases and J shed 5 bases, with 19 bases lying between them. CDR3 DNA: TGCGCCAGCAGTTATAATGAGGGATACAGGGAGACCCAGTACTTC. It codes for CASSYNEGYRETQYF.

This clonotype was seen more than once but under ten times. The CDR3 loop is CSANDPQDVPSSYNSPLHF. The DNA for the CDR3 is TGCAGTGCTAACGACCCGCAGGACGTCCCAAGCTCCTATAATTCACCCCTCCACTTT. The rearrangement uses TRBV20-1 and TRBJ1-6, with no clear D. The germline gives CDR1 DFQATT, CDR2 SNEGSKA (reference sequence). V was trimmed by 4 bases and J by 0 bases, leaving 22 bases between them. This CDR3 has 19 amino acids.

Details on this clonotype: One end of the junction fails to match germline, which may point to a read error. The chain uses TRBV11-1 and TRBJ2-5; no reliable D call. CDR1 is SGHAT, CDR2 FQDESV, per germline (reference sequence). The CDR3 covers 16 residues. In nucleotides, the CDR3 is TGTGCCGGCAGCCTGAACAAAAGACACTTTGGAGAGACCCAGTACTTC. As protein: CAGSLNKRHFGETQYF.

V and J are TRBV24-1 and TRBJ2-1; D is unclear. The CDR3 loop spans 14 amino acids. V lost 3 bases, J lost 13 bases, and 18 bases lay in between. Germline loops: CDR1 KGHDR, CDR2 SFDVKD. The CDR3 region is CATSDPGDGRFQFF. CDR3 DNA sequence: TGTGCCACCAGTGATCCCGGCGACGGTCGGTTCCAGTTCTTC.

The chain has TRBV4-3 and TRBJ1-1; no firm D call. This CDR3 has 13 residues. Trimming removed 4 bases from V and 4 bases from J, with 10 bases in between. Germline CDR1 and CDR2: LGHNA and YSLEER. The CDR3 spells CASSLQSTTEAFF. The CDR3 DNA reads as TGCGCCAGCAGCCTACAGTCTACCACTGAAGCTTTCTTT.

The genes are TRBV15 and TRBJ2-7, with D hard to call. This CDR3 contains 13 residues. CDR1 is LNHNV, CDR2 YYDKDF, per germline (reference sequence). V lost 0 bases to trimming and J lost 4 bases, with 7 bases between them. The CDR3 loop is CATSREQPYEQYF. The CDR3 DNA sequence: TGTGCCACCAGCAGAGAACAGCCATACGAGCAGTACTTC. The whole variable domain, remainder taken from reference TRBV15 and TRBJ2-7, is DAMVIQNPRYQVTQFGKPVTLSCSQTLNHNVMYWYQQKSSQAPKLLFHYYDKDFNNEADTPDNFQSRRPNTSFCFLDIRSPGLGDTAMYLCATSREQPYEQYFGPGTRLTVT.